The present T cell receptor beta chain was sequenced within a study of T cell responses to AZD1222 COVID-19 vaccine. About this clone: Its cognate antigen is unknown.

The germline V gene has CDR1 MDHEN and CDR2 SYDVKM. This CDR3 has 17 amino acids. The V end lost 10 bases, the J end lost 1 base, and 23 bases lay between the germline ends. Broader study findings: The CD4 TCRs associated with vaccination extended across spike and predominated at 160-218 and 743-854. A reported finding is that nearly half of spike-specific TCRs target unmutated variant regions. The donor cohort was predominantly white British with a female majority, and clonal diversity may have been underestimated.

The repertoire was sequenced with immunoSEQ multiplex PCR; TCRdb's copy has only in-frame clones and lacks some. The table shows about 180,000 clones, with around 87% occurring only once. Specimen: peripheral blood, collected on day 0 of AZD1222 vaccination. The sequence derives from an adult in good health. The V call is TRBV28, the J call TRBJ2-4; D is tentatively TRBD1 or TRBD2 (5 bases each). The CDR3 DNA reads TGTGCCACCACAGGAGATGGGGTTTGGGGGGCCAAAAACATTCAGTACTTC. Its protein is CATTGDGVWGAKNIQYF.